These T cell receptor beta chains were read from a single sample in a study of spatial heterogeneity in lung cancer. TCRdb reprocessed the 5' RACE reads via MiXCR and lists one record per CDR3 protein. The data hold 110,000 or so distinct CDR3 sequences, with under 14% observed a single time. This material consisted of PBMCs, taken at follow-up. The origin of the receptors is a female donor with early-stage non-small cell lung cancer. CDR3s include the opening cysteine and the closing phenylalanine or tryptophan. A D gene is named only where the DNA matches it firmly. A row's size may be missing; if present it is once, few, many or a size class.

CDR3aa	CDR3nt	abundance	v_gene	d_gene	j_gene
CASSFRLADPTNAYEQYF	TGTGCCAGCAGTTTTAGACTAGCGGATCCTACAAATGCCTACGAGCAGTACTTC	.	TRBV28	TRBD2	TRBJ2-7
CSARPSGSPSPQYF	TGCAGTGCTAGACCTAGCGGGAGCCCTAGCCCGCAGTATTTT	few	TRBV20-1	TRBD2	TRBJ2-3
CASSVGGTSGTIYEQYF	TGTGCCAGCAGCGTAGGGGGGACTAGCGGTACAATCTACGAGCAGTACTTC	.	TRBV9	TRBD2	TRBJ2-7
CASSPGGSSYNSPLHF	TGTGCCAGCAGCCCAGGGGGAAGCTCCTATAATTCACCCCTCCACTTT	few	TRBV11-3	TRBD1	TRBJ1-6
CASSLEQGAVYEQYF	TGTGCCAGCAGCTTAGAACAGGGGGCTGTCTACGAGCAGTACTTC	few	TRBV11-2	TRBD1	TRBJ2-7
CASSQGGTSLDIQYF	TGTGCCAGCAGCCAAGGCGGGACTAGTCTTGACATTCAGTACTTC	.	TRBV4-2	TRBD2	TRBJ2-4
CASSGQYEGTEAFF	TGTGCCAGCTCAGGACAGTATGAGGGCACTGAAGCTTTCTTT	many	TRBV18	.	TRBJ1-1
CASSPTGLGANTGELFF	TGCGCCAGCAGCCCGACGGGGCTGGGCGCAAACACCGGGGAGCTGTTTTTT	.	TRBV4-1	.	TRBJ2-2
CATSKSGGINEQFF	TGTGCCACCAGTAAATCGGGGGGCATTAATGAGCAGTTCTTC	.	TRBV24-1	.	TRBJ2-1
CASNDDGGRTEAFF	TGCGCCAGCAACGATGACGGGGGGAGGACTGAAGCTTTCTTT	.	TRBV5-1	.	TRBJ1-1
CASSLQRMAGLPYNEQFF	TGTGCCAGCAGCTTGCAGAGAATGGCGGGACTGCCCTACAATGAGCAGTTCTTC	.	TRBV7-3	.	TRBJ2-1
CASNRDLPGQPQHF	TGTGCCAGCAACCGGGACCTCCCAGGCCAGCCCCAGCATTTT	.	TRBV2	.	TRBJ1-5